The T cell receptor beta chain described here comes from a study of cytomegalovirus exposure and HLA in healthy donors. Note on this clone: The antigen remains undetermined.

Findings and caveats of the study: TCR beta chain V- and J-gene trimming was linked, in a later analysis, to a missense variant in DCLRE1C. Presence/absence analyses assumed roughly uniform sequencing depth across donors. Common viral pathogens were later found to be apparently linked to several of the most significant clusters. TRBV6-2, TRBV6-3 and other indistinguishable V segments were excluded.

The CDR3 has 17 residues. This PCR relied on a set of 60 Vbeta primers and 13 Jbeta primers. Assay used: immunoSEQ multiplex PCR; TCRdb lists only in-frame clones, some missing. Counted here are some 100,000 clones, 60% to 80% occurring once; the ten biggest clones make up about 4.5%. Sequencing input: PBMCs. This TCR was recovered from a woman aged 18-29 years in good health and CMV-seropositive. The chain links TRBV21-1 to TRBJ2-5; the table's D call, TRBD1, was not checked against the DNA. TRBV21-1 is a pseudogene locus. The CDR3 is CASTTLPWVTGQETQYF. The CDR3 coding sequence is TGTGCCAGCACCACACTACCTTGGGTCACAGGACAAGAGACCCAGTACTTC.